This T cell receptor beta chain originates from a study of shared clonotypes between healthy human individuals. General study results and limits: Sample collection involved blood only; tissue repertoires are likely different. Against clonotypes common to all four donors, non-shared ones had lower generation probabilities. When naive CD4 clonotypes were compared across several donors, approximately 4.9% were shared. Larger estimated richness was generally seen in naive subsets than in memory subsets.

Trimming removed 3 bases at V and 6 bases at J, with 17 bases between. The germline V gene has CDR1 MGHRA and CDR2 YSYEKL. The CDR3 is 16 residues long. Sequencing was performed with immunoSEQ multiplex PCR; in TCRdb, only in-frame clones are kept and a portion is missing. The sample gives around 2,000,000 clones, 85% to 95% of which show up once; 0.1% to 0.15% is in the top ten. A word on this clone: Its antigen is as yet unknown.

The specimen sequenced was naive CD4+ T cells sorted from blood. Noted subset: CD45RA+ positively selected. The chain carries TRBV4-1 and TRBJ2-2, with a weak D call TRBD2 (6 bases). The sequence derives from a man between 18 and 35 years old in good health. The CDR3 here is CASSHLGSREAGELFF. Here the CDR3 DNA reads TGCGCCAGCAGCCACCTGGGAAGCAGGGAGGCCGGGGAGCTGTTTTTT.